This TCR beta chain was obtained from a study of T-cell reconstitution after alpha-beta-depleted transplantation in children. Broader study findings: Several hundred expanded graft clones reportedly supplied alpha-beta T cells about two months after transplant. By one year post-transplant, T-cell counts and diversity largely arose from T cells that were newly produced. Day-60 TCRbeta diversity that was high in some patients was derived from surviving recipient T cells and thymic progenitors.

This sample's TCRbeta library carried unique molecular identifier barcodes. One entry per CDR3 protein, called by TCRdb with MiXCR from the PCR reads. The table has 780,000 or so distinct CDR3 sequences, approximately 15% seen once. Concerning this clonotype: Its target is not known.

From germline, CDR1 is LGHDT and CDR2 YNNKEL (reference sequence). V was cut by 1 base and J by 4 bases, with 17 bases left in between. The CDR3 runs 16 residues. This sequence joins TRBV3-1 and TRBJ2-7, with D possibly called TRBD1 or TRBD2 (5 bases each). This material consisted of PBMCs, mostly from graft donor cells, taken 360 days after TCRalphabeta/CD19-depleted stem cell transplant. The origin of this receptor is a male patient between 10 and 17 years old who had a stem cell transplant for acute lymphoblastic leukemia, so the T cells may come from the graft donor. The CDR3 is CASSQGAWGLKYEQYF. In nucleotides, the CDR3 is TGTGCCAGCAGCCAAGGAGCGTGGGGGTTGAAATACGAGCAGTACTTC.